These T cell receptor beta chains were read from a single sample in a study of cytomegalovirus exposure and HLA in healthy donors. Profiled with immunoSEQ multiplex PCR; TCRdb holds only in-frame clones, not every one. The sample holds roughly 100,000 clones, 65% to 85% seen once. The specimen sequenced was PBMCs. The origin of the receptors is a man in his forties in good health and CMV-seropositive. Both conserved end residues are trimmed from each CDR3.

TRBV5-4,ASSLAGDSSYNEQF
TRBV29-1,SVQGAWTEAF
TRBV7-6,ASSTRTSGRRNQETQY
TRBV7-3,ASSLDSGGYNEQF
TRBV27,ASSLSKGTGGEKLF
TRBV5-6,ASSLAGENQPQH
TRBV10-2,ASSAPLWREYNEQF
TRBV2,ASSSSYNSPLH
TRBV4-2,ASSQGDRDTEAF
TRBV5-1,ASSSEFGGAF
TRBV7-8,ASSLRLQGAANEKLF
TRBV6-1,ASEQAPRYEQY
TRBV5-3,ARSPWDRGCGDTEAF
TRBV2,ASSPWLAGYEQY
TRBV15,ATSRDRDYTIY
TRBV5-1,ASSLAFTTYGYT
TRBV9,ASSVEGRYSGELF